This T cell receptor (beta chain) was found in a study of blood T cell repertoires in COVID-19. TCRdb's table, derived via immunoSEQ multiplex PCR, lists solely in-frame clones and lacks some. The sample holds about 150,000 clones, around nine tenths seen once. This CDR3 region has 13 residues. The V segment lost 9 bases and the J segment 2 bases; nucleotides outside the gene matches: 1. The germline V gene has CDR1 LNHNV and CDR2 YYDKDF (reference sequence). What was sequenced was peripheral blood. The rearrangement joins TRBV15 to TRBJ2-1, with 10 bases lining up with TRBD1. This clonotype was sampled from a human donor in a cohort sampled during active COVID-19. CDR3 residues: CATGTGAYNEQFF. The DNA for the CDR3 is TGTGCCACTGGGACAGGGGCCTACAATGAGCAGTTCTTC.